Shown below are 28 T cell receptor beta chains from a single sample sequenced in a study of shared clonotypes between healthy human individuals. Produced via immunoSEQ multiplex PCR; TCRdb's table is partial and in-frame only. Altogether about 2.4 million clones are present, 85% to 95% being singletons, with the ten largest covering around 0.15%. Specimen: naive CD4+ T cells sorted from blood. Stated subset: CD45RA+ positively selected. The receptor set was obtained from a young man in good health.

This clone was observed a handful of times. The chain links TRBV27 to TRBJ1-6; D remains ambiguous. V dropped 8 bases and J dropped 0 bases, with 8 bases sitting between them. This CDR3 contains 14 residues. Germline values: CDR1 MNHEY, CDR2 SMNVEV (reference sequence). The CDR3 region is CASQESSYNSPLHF. CDR3 bases: TGTGCCAGCCAGGAGAGCTCCTATAATTCACCCCTCCACTTT.

The rearrangement joins TRBV30 to TRBJ1-2; 7 bases map to TRBD1. Trimming at V came to 2 bases and at J to 7 bases, leaving 4 bases not matched to a gene. CDR1 and CDR2 from the germline V gene are GTSNPN and SVGIG (reference sequence). The CDR3 has 12 residues. CDR3 DNA sequence: TGTGCCTGGAGTCTCCCAGGGGGTGGCTACACCTTC. Its translation: CAWSLPGGGYTF.

As to this clone: Other nucleotide sequences in the sample specify the same CDR3. The gene calls are TRBV19 and TRBJ2-2, with D hard to call. CDR3 size: 14 residues. Germline V gene data show CDR1 as LNHDA and CDR2 as SQIVND (reference sequence). V shed 2 bases and J shed 4 bases, with 8 bases lying between them. CDR3 nucleotides: TGTGCCAGTAGTATAAGAGGTGGCACCGGGGAGCTGTTTTTT. Translated, it gives CASSIRGGTGELFF.

This clone was found a few times. Relative to the germline gene, one junction end is altered; a read error may explain this. The chain carries TRBV7-7 and TRBJ2-3; 9 bases align to TRBD1. CDR1 SSHAT and CDR2 FNYEAQ come from the germline V gene (reference sequence). This CDR3 has 15 amino acids. In nucleotides, the CDR3 is TGTGCTAGCAGCACTGGGACAGGGAGCACAGATACGCAGTATTTT. It yields the protein CASSTGTGSTDTQYF. The entire variable domain, with the rest obtained from reference TRBV7-7 and TRBJ2-3, is as follows: GAGVSQSPRYKVTKRGQDVTLRCDPISSHATLYWYQQALGQGPEFLTYFNYEAQPDKSGLPSDRFSAERPEGSISTLTIQRTEQRDSAMYRCASSTGTGSTDTQYFGPGTRLTVL.

The J gene is TRBJ2-1, the V gene TRBV19; D ambiguous. Trimming cost V 5 bases and J 7 bases, with 18 bases left between them. CDR3 size: 15 residues. The germline gives CDR1 LNHDA, CDR2 SQIVND (reference sequence). CDR3: CASSPDQPRRNEQFF. The DNA for the CDR3 is TGTGCCAGTAGTCCCGACCAGCCTAGGCGGAATGAGCAGTTCTTC.

As concerns this clone: Other DNA sequences within the sample encode an identical CDR3. The chain uses TRBV9 and TRBJ2-3; tentatively, D is TRBD1 (6 bases). The CDR3 has 15 residues. V lost 2 bases, J lost 3 bases, and 13 bases lay in between. Germline CDR1 is SGDLS and CDR2 is YYNGEE. This CDR3 is CASSVGQGKTDTQYF. CDR3 coding DNA: TGTGCCAGCAGCGTTGGGCAGGGGAAAACAGATACGCAGTATTTT.

On this clone: Additional DNA sequences in this sample encode the identical CDR3. This rearrangement joins TRBV11-2 to TRBJ2-7; D is unresolved. V was pared by 1 base and J by 4 bases, with 8 bases between. The CDR3 contains 13 residues. Germline CDR1 is SGHAT and CDR2 is FQNNGV. For the CDR3, the DNA is TGTGCCAGCAGCTTAGGTTTGGTTTACGAGCAGTACTTC. Translated: CASSLGLVYEQYF.

A note on this clone: The junction departs from germline at one end; a sequencing error may be responsible. V and J are TRBV7-9 and TRBJ2-7, with D unclear. The V gene's germline CDR1 is SEHNR and CDR2 FQNEAQ (reference sequence). CDR3 length: 8 residues. CDR3 coding DNA: TGTGCCAGCAGCCCTAACCACTTC. Amino acids: CASSPNHF. Full variable domain (rest looked up from reference TRBV7-9 and TRBJ2-7): DTGVSQNPRHKITKRGQNVTFRCDPISEHNRLYWYRQTLGQGPEFLTYFQNEAQLEKSRLLSDRFSAERPKGSFSTLEIQRTEQGDSAMYLCASSPNHFGPGTRLTVT.

This clone was found once. J is TRBJ1-1 and V is TRBV7-2; D uncertain. The CDR3 covers 14 residues. Germline CDR1 is SGHTA and CDR2 is FQGNSA. Trimming took 5 bases from V and 2 from J, leaving 12 bases between them. CDR3 residues: CASSDRRANTEAFF. CDR3 bases: TGTGCCAGCAGCGATAGGAGGGCAAACACTGAAGCTTTCTTT.

The CDR3 DNA is TGTGCCAGCAGCTTAGCGCGAGTGAGTGAGCAGTTCTTC. Translating gives CASSLARVSEQFF. V gene TRBV11-2 combines with J gene TRBJ2-1, with D unclear. The length of the CDR3 is 13 residues. From germline, CDR1 is SGHAT and CDR2 FQNNGV. V was pared by 1 base and J by 9 bases, with 10 bases between. Full variable domain (missing parts from reference TRBV11-2 and TRBJ2-1): EAGVAQSPRYKIIEKRQSVAFWCNPISGHATLYWYQQILGQGPKLLIQFQNNGVVDDSQLPKDRFSAERLKGVDSTLKIQPAKLEDSAVYLCASSLARVSEQFFGPGTRLTVL.

To note about this clone: Other nucleotide sequences in the sample specify the same CDR3. The chain links TRBV5-1 to TRBJ2-1; the match to TRBD2 covers 9 bases. Looked up from germline, CDR1 is SGHRS and CDR2 is YFSETQ. The CDR3 contains 15 residues. Trimming at V came to 4 bases and at J to 4 bases, leaving 6 bases not matched to a gene. As DNA, the CDR3 is TGCGCCAGCAGCCCGAGCGGGGGGCGATACAATGAGCAGTTCTTC. It specifies CASSPSGGRYNEQFF.

CDR3 residues: CASSLSLAGTTNEQFF. Here the CDR3 DNA reads TGCGCCAGCAGCCTATCACTAGCGGGAACCACAAATGAGCAGTTCTTC. The chain uses TRBV4-3 and TRBJ2-1; TRBD2 agrees at 10 bases. Germline V CDR1 and CDR2: LGHNA, YSLEER. Trimming took 4 bases from V and 7 from J; bases not matched to a gene: 10. The CDR3 runs 16 residues.

Details on this clone: The sample holds other DNA sequences that translate to the same CDR3. V usage is TRBV6-5 and J usage is TRBJ1-5; D is undetermined. The V gene lost 0 bases and the J gene lost 1 base, with 7 bases spanning the gap. This CDR3 spans 15 amino acids. Per the germline V gene, CDR1 is MNHEY and CDR2 is SVGAGI. The CDR3 reads CASSYSGNSNQPQHF. The CDR3 DNA reads TGTGCCAGCAGTTACTCCGGGAACAGCAATCAGCCCCAGCATTTT.

This chain uses TRBV18 with TRBJ1-2; 7 bases are shared with TRBD1. Germline assignment: CDR1 KGHSH and CDR2 LQKENI. CDR3 size: 15 residues. V lost 6 bases, J lost 7 bases, and 14 bases stayed unmatched. CDR3 residues: CASSFPGQTPLGYTF. The CDR3 DNA reads TGTGCCAGCTCGTTTCCGGGACAGACCCCCCTTGGCTACACCTTC.

The chain carries TRBV2 and TRBJ1-5; weak D call: TRBD1 (5 bases). Trimming left V 7 bases short and J 1 base short, with 14 bases between. Per the germline V gene, CDR1 is SNHLY and CDR2 is FYNNEI. The CDR3 covers 15 residues. CDR3 in DNA: TGTGCCAGCACCGAGGCGGGGGGGAGCAATCAGCCCCAGCATTTT. Translated, it gives CASTEAGGSNQPQHF. The full variable domain, with the rest looked up from reference TRBV2 and TRBJ1-5, is EPEVTQTPSHQVTQMGQEVILRCVPISNHLYFYWYRQILGQKVEFLVSFYNNEISEKSEIFDDQFSVERPDGSNFTLKIRSTKLEDSAMYFCASTEAGGSNQPQHFGDGTRLSIL.

The chain has TRBV7-6 and TRBJ2-5, with no clear D. Looked up from germline, CDR1 is SGHVS and CDR2 is FNYEAQ. This CDR3 has 13 residues. V gave up 5 bases and J gave up 2 bases, with 9 bases separating them. The chain's CDR3 is CASSIVVQETQYF. As DNA, the CDR3 is TGTGCCAGCAGCATTGTGGTGCAAGAGACCCAGTACTTC.

This clone was observed once. This rearrangement joins TRBV5-1 to TRBJ2-7; D uncertain. Trimming took off 0 bases at V and 6 bases at J, with 10 bases between the two ends. There are 13 residues in the CDR3. Germline V CDR1 and CDR2: SGHRS, YFSETQ. The CDR3 DNA follows: TGCGCCAGCAGCTTGGTTCCAGTCGGCGAGCAGTACTTC. The encoded protein is CASSLVPVGEQYF.

This clone was picked up one time. Other DNA sequences from this sample encode an identical CDR3 as well. The J gene is TRBJ2-1, the V gene TRBV7-2; possibly TRBD1 for D (6 bases). The V gene's germline CDR1 is SGHTA and CDR2 FQGNSA. Trimming shortened V by 3 bases and J by 7 bases, and 7 bases separated the two germline ends. The CDR3 sequence is 12 residues long. In nucleotides, the CDR3 is TGTGCCAGCAGCTTGACAGGAAATGAGCAGTTCTTC. Amino acids: CASSLTGNEQFF. The whole variable domain, remainder taken from reference TRBV7-2 and TRBJ2-1, is GAGVSQSPSNKVTEKGKDVELRCDPISGHTALYWYRQSLGQGLEFLIYFQGNSAPDKSGLPSDRFSAERTGGSVSTLTIQRTQQEDSAVYLCASSLTGNEQFFGPGTRLTVL.

The J gene is TRBJ2-5, the V gene TRBV6-1; D possibly matches TRBD1 or TRBD2 (5 bases each). CDR1 MNHNS and CDR2 SASEGT come from the germline V gene. The CDR3 runs to 14 residues. V gave up 6 bases and J gave up 5 bases, with 16 bases separating them. The DNA of the CDR3 is TGTGCCAGCAGGACCCAAGGGACCCACGAGACCCAGTACTTC. Protein sequence: CASRTQGTHETQYF.

The CDR3 DNA sequence: TGTGCCAGCAGTGAACCGGGACTAGCAATCCCTCCCCCCGGGGAGCTGTTTTTT. Encoded protein: CASSEPGLAIPPPGELFF. This rearrangement joins TRBV2 to TRBJ2-2; 9 bases fit TRBD2. Germline CDR1 is SNHLY and CDR2 is FYNNEI. The CDR3 is 18 amino acids. The V segment lost 2 bases and the J segment 6 bases; nucleotides outside the gene matches: 13.

The gene calls are TRBV5-4 and TRBJ2-7; D uncertain. The CDR3 is made up of 12 amino acids. V dropped 3 bases and J dropped 5 bases, with 9 bases sitting between them. In germline, CDR1 is SGHNT, CDR2 YYREEE (reference sequence). The CDR3 DNA reads TGTGCCAGCAGCTCACAATTGAACGAGCAGTACTTC. Amino acid sequence: CASSSQLNEQYF.

The rearrangement uses TRBV4-2 and TRBJ2-7, with 10 bases fitting TRBD2. CDR3 length: 15 residues. CDR1 and CDR2 (germline): LGHNA, YNFKEQ. J was trimmed by 11 bases and V by 0 bases; bases with no gene match: 10. CDR3 sequence reads: CASSQELAGQLRKYF. CDR3 sequence (DNA): TGTGCCAGCAGCCAAGAACTAGCGGGACAACTTAGGAAGTACTTC.

This chain joins TRBV27 and TRBJ2-1; no firm D call. Trimming shortened V by 10 bases and J by 0 bases, and 16 bases separated the two germline ends. The CDR3 runs to 15 residues. Germline CDR1 and CDR2: MNHEY and SMNVEV (reference sequence). The CDR3 region has the DNA TGTGCCACCACACCTCGGGCTAGCTCCTACAATGAGCAGTTCTTC. The encoded protein is CATTPRASSYNEQFF.

With respect to this clone: This CDR3 is also generated by other DNA sequences in the sample. This chain's CDR3 is CASSMGLQETQYF. The CDR3 DNA reads as TGTGCCAGTAGTATGGGCTTGCAAGAGACCCAGTACTTC. The rearrangement links TRBV19 to TRBJ2-5; unclear D gene. The CDR3 consists of 13 residues. CDR1 and CDR2 (germline): LNHDA, SQIVND (reference sequence). V shed 3 bases and J shed 2 bases, with 7 bases lying between them.

The J gene is TRBJ2-6, the V gene TRBV5-1; D is undetermined. The CDR3 is made up of 18 amino acids. CDR1 and CDR2 (germline): SGHRS, YFSETQ. V lost 0 bases and J 0 bases, leaving 13 bases between the germline ends. The CDR3 region has the DNA TGCGCCAGCAGCTTGGCGGTTCTCACGTTCTCTGGGGCCAACGTCCTGACTTTC. Protein sequence: CASSLAVLTFSGANVLTF.

This rearrangement joins TRBV2 to TRBJ1-2, with 8 bases identical to TRBD1. The CDR3 is 15 amino acids. CDR1 and CDR2 from the germline V gene are SNHLY and FYNNEI. With V trimmed by 4 bases and J by 0 bases, 4 bases remained unmatched. The CDR3 region is CASSARQGTNYGYTF. The CDR3 bases are TGTGCCAGCAGTGCCCGACAGGGGACTAACTATGGCTACACCTTC.

Comments on this clone: Within the sample, other DNA sequences also encode this same CDR3. The chain is built from TRBV28 and TRBJ1-5; D unclear. CDR3 length: 14 amino acids. Germline CDR1 reads MDHEN; CDR2 reads SYDVKM. The V end was cut by 2 bases, the J end by 2 bases, with 7 bases between. In DNA, the CDR3 is TGTGCCAGCAGTTTACTGATAGGCAATCAGCCCCAGCATTTT. The encoded protein is CASSLLIGNQPQHF.

The sample holds a few counts of this clone. Other DNA sequences of this sample code for an identical CDR3. The chain has TRBV15 and TRBJ2-5, with D tentatively TRBD2 (6 bases). The CDR3 has 14 amino acids. Germline CDR1 and CDR2: LNHNV and YYDKDF (reference sequence). Deletions cut 0 bases from V and 5 bases from J, with 10 bases between. The CDR3: CATSRDRGKETQYF. For the CDR3, the DNA is TGTGCCACCAGCAGAGATCGGGGGAAGGAGACCCAGTACTTC.